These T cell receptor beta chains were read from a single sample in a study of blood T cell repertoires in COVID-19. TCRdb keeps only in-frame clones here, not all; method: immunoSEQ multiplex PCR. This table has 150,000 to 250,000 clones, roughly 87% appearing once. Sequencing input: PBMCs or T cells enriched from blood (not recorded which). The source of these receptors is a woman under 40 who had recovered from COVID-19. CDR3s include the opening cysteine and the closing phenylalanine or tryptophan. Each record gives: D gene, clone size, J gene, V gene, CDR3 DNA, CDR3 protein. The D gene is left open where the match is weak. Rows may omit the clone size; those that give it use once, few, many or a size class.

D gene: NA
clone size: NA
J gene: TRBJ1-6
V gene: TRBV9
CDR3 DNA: TGTGCCAGCAGCGAGCAGGGATTATCACCCCTCCACTTT
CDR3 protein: CASSEQGLSPLHF

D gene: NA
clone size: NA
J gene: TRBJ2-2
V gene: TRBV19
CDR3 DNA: TGTGCCAGTAGTACCTTAACCGGGGAGCTGTTTTTT
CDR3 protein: CASSTLTGELFF

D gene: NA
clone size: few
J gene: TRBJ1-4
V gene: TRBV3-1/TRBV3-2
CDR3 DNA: TGTGCCAGCAGCCGAACAGCGCCGGGGACTAATGAAAAACTGTTTTTT
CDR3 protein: CASSRTAPGTNEKLFF

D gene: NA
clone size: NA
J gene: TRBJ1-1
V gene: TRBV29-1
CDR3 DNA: TGCAGCGCGTCGACAGGGAACACTGAAGCTTTCTTT
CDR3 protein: CSASTGNTEAFF

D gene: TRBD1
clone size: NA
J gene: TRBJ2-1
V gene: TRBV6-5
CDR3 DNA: TGTGCCAGCAGAGTTGACAGGGCCGGAGGTGAGCAGTTCTTC
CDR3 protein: CASRVDRAGGEQFF

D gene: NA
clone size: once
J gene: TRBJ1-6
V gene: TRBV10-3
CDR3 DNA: TGTGCCACCTCAGATCAGGGAGGAACTAATTCACCCCTCCACTTT
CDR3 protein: CATSDQGGTNSPLHF

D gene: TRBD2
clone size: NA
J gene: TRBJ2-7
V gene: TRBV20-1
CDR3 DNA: TGCAGTGCTAGTCGGGCGGGGGGAACCTACGAGCAGTACTTC
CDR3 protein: CSASRAGGTYEQYF

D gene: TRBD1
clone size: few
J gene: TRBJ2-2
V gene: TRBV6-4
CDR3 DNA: TGTGCCAGCAGCGTTGACAGGGCGAACACCGGGGAGCTGTTTTTT
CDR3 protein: CASSVDRANTGELFF

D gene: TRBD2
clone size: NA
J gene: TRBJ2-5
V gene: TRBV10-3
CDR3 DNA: TGTGCCATCAGTGCACGGACTAGCGGGAGGATGGAGACCCAGTACTTC
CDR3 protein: CAISARTSGRMETQYF

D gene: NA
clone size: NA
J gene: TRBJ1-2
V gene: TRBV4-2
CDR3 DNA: TGTGCCAGCAGCCAACCGGGACAAAGATATGGCTACACCTTC
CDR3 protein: CASSQPGQRYGYTF

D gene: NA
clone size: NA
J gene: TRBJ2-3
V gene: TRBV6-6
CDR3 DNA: TGTGCCAGCAGGGCTGGGGGACTGAGCGGGACAGATACGCAGTATTTT
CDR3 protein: CASRAGGLSGTDTQYF

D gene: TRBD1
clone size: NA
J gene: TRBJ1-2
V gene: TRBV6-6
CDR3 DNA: TGTGCCAGCAGTGGGGGACAGCAAAGCTCTAACTATGGCTACACCTTC
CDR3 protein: CASSGGQQSSNYGYTF

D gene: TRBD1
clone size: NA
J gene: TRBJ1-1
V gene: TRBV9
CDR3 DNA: TGTGCCAGCAGCGGAACCGGGACAGGGGCTTTGAACACTGAAGCTTTCTTT
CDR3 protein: CASSGTGTGALNTEAFF

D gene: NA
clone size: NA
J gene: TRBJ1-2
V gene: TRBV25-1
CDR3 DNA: TGTGCCAGCAGTGACCCAACAGGGTTGGCGAACTATGGCTACACCTTC
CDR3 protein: CASSDPTGLANYGYTF

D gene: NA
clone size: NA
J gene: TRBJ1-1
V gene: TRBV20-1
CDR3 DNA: TGCAGTGCTAGAGGAGCCACTGAAGCTTTCTTT
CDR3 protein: CSARGATEAFF

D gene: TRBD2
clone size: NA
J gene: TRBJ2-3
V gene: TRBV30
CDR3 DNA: TGTGCCTGGAGTCTCCGGGGGGATTTGGATACGCAGTATTTT
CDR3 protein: CAWSLRGDLDTQYF

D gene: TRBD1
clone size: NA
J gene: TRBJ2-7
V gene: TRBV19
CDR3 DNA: TGTGCCAGTAGTATGGCCGGGACAGGGACCTCCTACGAGCAGTACTTC
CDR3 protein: CASSMAGTGTSYEQYF

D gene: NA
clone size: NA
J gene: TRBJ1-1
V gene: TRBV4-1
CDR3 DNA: TGCGCCAGCAGCCAAGTCAAAGGGGCGTTGGACACTGAAGCTTTCTTT
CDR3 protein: CASSQVKGALDTEAFF

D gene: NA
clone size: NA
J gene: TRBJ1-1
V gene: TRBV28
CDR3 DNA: TGTGCCAGCAGTTTATCCAGGGGAGCTTTCTTT
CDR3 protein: CASSLSRGAFF

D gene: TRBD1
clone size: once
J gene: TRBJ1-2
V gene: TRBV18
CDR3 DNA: TGTGCCAGCTCACCGGCCCAGGGGGCGGGTGGCTACACCTTC
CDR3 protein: CASSPAQGAGGYTF

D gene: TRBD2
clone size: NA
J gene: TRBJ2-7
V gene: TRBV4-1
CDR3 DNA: TGCGCCAGCAGCCAAGATCCGCGGGGGGGGTGGTCCTACGAGCAGTACTTC
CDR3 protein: CASSQDPRGGWSYEQYF

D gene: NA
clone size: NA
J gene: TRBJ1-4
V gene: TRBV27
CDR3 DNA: TGTGCCAGCAGTTTGACATACGGAGGAGAAAAACTGTTTTTT
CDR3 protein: CASSLTYGGEKLFF

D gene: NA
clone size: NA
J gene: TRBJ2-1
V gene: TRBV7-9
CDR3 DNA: TGTGCCAGCAGCTTATACTCCAGGGTCTATGAGCAGTTCTTC
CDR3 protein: CASSLYSRVYEQFF

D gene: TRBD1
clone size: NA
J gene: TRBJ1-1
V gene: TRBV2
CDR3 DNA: TGTGCCAGCAGAAATAGCAGGGACAGGGGTTCGACTGAAGCTTTCTTT
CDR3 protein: CASRNSRDRGSTEAFF

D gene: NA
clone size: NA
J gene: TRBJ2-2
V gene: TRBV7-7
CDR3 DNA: TGTGCCAGCAGCGGGCGGGCGCCTCCTGACAACACCGGGGAGCTGTTTTTT
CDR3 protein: CASSGRAPPDNTGELFF